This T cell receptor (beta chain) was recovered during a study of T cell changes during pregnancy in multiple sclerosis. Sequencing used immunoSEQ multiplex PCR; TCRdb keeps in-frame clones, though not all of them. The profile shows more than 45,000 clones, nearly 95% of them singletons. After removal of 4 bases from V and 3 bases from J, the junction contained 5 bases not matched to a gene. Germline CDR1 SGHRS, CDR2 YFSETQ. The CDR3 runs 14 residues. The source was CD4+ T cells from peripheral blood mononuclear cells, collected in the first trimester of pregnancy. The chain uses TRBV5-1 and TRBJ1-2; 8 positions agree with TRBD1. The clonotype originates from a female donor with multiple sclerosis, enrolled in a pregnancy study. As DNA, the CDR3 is TGCGCCAGCAGCAAAGGACAGGGCGACTATGGCTACACCTTC. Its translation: CASSKGQGDYGYTF.